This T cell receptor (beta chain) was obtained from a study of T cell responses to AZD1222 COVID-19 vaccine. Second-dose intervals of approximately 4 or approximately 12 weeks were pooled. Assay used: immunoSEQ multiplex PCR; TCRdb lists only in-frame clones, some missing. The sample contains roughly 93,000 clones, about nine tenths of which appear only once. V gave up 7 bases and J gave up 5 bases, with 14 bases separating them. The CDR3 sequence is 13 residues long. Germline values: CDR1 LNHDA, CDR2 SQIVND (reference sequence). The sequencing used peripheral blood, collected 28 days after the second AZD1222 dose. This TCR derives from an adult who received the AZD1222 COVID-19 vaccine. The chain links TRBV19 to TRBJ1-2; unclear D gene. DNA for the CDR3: TGTGCCAGTAAAAACGAGCTTCAGTATGGCTACACCTTC. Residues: CASKNELQYGYTF.